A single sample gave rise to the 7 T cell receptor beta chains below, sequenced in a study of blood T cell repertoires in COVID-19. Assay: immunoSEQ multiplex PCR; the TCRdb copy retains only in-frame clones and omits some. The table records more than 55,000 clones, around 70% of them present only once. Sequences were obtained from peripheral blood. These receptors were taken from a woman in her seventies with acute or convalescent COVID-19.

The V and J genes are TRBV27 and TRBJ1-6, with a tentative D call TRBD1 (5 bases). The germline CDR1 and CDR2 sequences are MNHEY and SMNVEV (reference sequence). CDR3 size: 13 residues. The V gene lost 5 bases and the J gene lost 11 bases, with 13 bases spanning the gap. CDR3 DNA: TGTGCCAGCAGTGTTGGGGGGGTCCCACCCCTCCACTTT. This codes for CASSVGGVPPLHF.

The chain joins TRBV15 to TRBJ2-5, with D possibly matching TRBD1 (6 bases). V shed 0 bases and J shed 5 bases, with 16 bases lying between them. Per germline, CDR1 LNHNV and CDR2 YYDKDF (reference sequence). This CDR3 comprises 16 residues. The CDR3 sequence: CATSRDETGKRETQYF. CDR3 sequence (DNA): TGTGCCACCAGCAGAGATGAAACAGGGAAAAGGGAGACCCAGTACTTC.

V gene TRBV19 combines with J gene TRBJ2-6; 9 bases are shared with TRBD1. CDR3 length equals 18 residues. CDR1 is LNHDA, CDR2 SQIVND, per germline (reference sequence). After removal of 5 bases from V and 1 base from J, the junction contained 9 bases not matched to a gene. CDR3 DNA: TGTGCCAGTAGTTGGAACAGGGGGCGCCTATCTGGGGCCAACGTCCTGACTTTC. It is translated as CASSWNRGRLSGANVLTF.

CDR3 sequence: CASSRQGVYGYTF. In DNA, the CDR3 is TGTGCCAGCAGTAGACAGGGGGTCTATGGCTACACCTTC. The chain employs TRBV27 and TRBJ1-2, with 9 bases lining up with TRBD1. The junction had 2 bases not matched to a gene; V was cut back by 5 bases and J by 4 bases. The germline CDR1 and CDR2 sequences are MNHEY and SMNVEV (reference sequence). The CDR3 runs to 13 residues.

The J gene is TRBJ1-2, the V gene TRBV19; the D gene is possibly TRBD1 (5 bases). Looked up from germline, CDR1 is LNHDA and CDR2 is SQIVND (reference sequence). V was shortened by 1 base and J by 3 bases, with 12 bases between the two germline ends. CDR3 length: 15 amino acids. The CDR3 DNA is TGTGCCAGTAGTATAGTTCCAGGGTACGACTATGGCTACACCTTC. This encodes CASSIVPGYDYGYTF.

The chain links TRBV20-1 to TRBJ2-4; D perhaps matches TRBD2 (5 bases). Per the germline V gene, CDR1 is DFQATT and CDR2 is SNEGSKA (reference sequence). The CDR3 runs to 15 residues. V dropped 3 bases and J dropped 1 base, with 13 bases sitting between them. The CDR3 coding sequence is TGCAGTGCTAGTGGGCCTAGAGGGGCCAAAAACATTCAGTACTTC. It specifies CSASGPRGAKNIQYF.

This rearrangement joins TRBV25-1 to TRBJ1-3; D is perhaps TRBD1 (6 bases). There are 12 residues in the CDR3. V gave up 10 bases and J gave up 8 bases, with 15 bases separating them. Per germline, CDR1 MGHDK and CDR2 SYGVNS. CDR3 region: CATKQGWDTIYF. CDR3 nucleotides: TGTGCCACAAAACAGGGATGGGACACCATATATTTT.